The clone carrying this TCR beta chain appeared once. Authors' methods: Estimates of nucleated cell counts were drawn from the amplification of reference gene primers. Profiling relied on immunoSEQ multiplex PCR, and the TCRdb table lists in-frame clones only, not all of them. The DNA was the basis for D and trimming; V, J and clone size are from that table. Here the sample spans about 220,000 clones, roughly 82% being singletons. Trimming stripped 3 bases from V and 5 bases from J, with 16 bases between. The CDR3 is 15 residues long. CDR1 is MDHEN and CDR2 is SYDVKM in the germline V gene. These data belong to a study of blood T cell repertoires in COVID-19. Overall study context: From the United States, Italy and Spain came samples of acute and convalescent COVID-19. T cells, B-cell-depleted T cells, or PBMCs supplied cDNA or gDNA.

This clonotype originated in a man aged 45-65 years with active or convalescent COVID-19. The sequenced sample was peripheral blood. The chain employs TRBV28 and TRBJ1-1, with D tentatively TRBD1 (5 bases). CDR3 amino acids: CASSLPGKKLTEAFF. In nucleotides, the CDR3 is TGTGCCAGCAGTTTGCCAGGGAAAAAATTGACTGAAGCTTTCTTT.